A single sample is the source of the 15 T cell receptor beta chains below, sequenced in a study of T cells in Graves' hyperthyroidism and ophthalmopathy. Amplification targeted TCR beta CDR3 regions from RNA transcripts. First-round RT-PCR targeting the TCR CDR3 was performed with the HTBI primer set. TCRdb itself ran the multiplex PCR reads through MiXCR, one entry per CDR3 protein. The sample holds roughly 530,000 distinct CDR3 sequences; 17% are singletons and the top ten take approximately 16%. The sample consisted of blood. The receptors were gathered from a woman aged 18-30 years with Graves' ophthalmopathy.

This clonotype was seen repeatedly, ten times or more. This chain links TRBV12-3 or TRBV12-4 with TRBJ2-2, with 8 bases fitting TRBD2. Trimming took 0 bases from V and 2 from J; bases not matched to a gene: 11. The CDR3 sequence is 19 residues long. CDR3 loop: CASSLALGRGGRNTGELFF. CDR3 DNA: TGTGCCAGCAGTTTAGCGTTAGGTCGGGGGGGCCGTAACACCGGGGAGCTGTTTTTT.

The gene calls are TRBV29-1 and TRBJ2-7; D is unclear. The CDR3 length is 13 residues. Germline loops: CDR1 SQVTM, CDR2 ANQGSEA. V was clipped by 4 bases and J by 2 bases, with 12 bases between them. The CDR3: CSVVGGVAYEQYF. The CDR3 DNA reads TGCAGCGTTGTAGGTGGGGTGGCCTACGAGCAGTACTTC.

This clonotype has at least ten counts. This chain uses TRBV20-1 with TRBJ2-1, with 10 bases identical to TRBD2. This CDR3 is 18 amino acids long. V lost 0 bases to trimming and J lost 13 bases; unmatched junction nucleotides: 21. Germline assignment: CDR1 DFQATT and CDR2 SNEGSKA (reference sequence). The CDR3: CSARENIQLAGPYTEQFF. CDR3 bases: TGCAGTGCTAGAGAGAACATCCAACTAGCGGGGCCCTACACGGAACAGTTCTTC.

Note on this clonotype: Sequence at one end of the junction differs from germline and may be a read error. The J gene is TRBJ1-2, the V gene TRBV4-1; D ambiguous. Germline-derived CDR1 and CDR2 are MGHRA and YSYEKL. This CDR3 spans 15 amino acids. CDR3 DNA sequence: TGCGCCAGCAGCCAATCGGGCGCACCTAACTATGGCCACACCTTC. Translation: CASSQSGAPNYGHTF.

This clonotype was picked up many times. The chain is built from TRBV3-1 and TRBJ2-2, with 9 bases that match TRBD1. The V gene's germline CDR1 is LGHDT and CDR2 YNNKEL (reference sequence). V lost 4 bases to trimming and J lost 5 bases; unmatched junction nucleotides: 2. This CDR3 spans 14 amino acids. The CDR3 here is CASSRGQGTGELFF. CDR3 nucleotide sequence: TGTGCCAGCAGCCGCGGACAGGGGACCGGGGAGCTGTTTTTT.

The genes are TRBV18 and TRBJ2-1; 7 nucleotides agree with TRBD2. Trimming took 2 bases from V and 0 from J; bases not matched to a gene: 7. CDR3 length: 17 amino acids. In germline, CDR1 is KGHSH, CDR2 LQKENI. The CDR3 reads CASSPYSGGNSYNEQFF. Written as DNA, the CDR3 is TGTGCCAGCTCACCATACTCCGGGGGGAACTCCTACAATGAGCAGTTCTTC.

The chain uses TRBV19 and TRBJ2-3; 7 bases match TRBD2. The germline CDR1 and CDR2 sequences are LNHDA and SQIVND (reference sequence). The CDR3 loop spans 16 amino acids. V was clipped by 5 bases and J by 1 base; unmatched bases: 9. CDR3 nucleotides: TGTGCCAGTAGTGATCAGCGGGACGCAGGCACAGATACGCAGTATTTT. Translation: CASSDQRDAGTDTQYF.

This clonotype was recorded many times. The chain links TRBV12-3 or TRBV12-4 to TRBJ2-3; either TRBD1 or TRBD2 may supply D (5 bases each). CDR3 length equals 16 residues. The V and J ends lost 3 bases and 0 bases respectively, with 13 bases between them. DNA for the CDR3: TGTGCCAGCAGTTTGGGACGGTCCACAAGCACAGATACGCAGTATTTT. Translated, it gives CASSLGRSTSTDTQYF.

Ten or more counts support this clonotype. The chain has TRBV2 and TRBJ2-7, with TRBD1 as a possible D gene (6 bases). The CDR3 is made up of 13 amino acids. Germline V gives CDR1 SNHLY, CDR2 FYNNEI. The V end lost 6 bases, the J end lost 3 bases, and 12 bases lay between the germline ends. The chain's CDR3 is CASRGTRLYEQYF. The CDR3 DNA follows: TGTGCCAGCAGAGGGACAAGACTCTACGAGCAGTACTTC.

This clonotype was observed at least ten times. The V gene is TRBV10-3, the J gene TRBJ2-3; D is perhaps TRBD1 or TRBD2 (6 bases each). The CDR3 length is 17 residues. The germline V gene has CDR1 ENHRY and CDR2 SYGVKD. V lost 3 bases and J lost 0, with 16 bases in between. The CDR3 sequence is CAISDKRGDLSTDTQYF. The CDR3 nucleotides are TGTGCCATCAGTGACAAAAGGGGGGATCTTAGCACAGATACGCAGTATTTT.

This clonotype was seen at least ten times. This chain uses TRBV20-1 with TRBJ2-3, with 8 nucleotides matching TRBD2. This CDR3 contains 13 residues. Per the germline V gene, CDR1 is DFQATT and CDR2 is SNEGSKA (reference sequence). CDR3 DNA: TGCAGCGGATCGACTAGCGTCACAGATACGCAGTATTTT. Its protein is CSGSTSVTDTQYF.

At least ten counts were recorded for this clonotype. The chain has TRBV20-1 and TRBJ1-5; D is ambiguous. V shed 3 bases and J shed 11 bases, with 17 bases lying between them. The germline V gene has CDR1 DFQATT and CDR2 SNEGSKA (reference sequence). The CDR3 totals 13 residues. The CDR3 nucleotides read TGCAGTGCTAGTGATAAGTTGAGTTTGTCCCAGCATTTT. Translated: CSASDKLSLSQHF.

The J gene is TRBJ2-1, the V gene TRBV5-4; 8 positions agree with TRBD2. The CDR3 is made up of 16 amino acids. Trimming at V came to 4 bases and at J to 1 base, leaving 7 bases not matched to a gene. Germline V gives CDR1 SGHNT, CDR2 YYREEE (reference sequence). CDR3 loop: CASSPGGGRSYNEQFF. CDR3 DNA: TGTGCCAGCAGCCCGGGGGGGGGTAGGTCCTACAATGAGCAGTTCTTC. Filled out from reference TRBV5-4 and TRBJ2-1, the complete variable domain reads ETGVTQSPTHLIKTRGQQVTLRCSSQSGHNTVSWYQQALGQGPQFIFQYYREEENGRGNFPPRFSGLQFPNYSSELNVNALELDDSALYLCASSPGGGRSYNEQFFGPGTRLTVL.

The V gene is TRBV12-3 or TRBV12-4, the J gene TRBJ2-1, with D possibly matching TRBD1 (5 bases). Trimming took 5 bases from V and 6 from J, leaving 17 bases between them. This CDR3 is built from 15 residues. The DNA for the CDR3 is TGTGCCAGCAGTGACTCGATGGGGCGTCGCAATGAGCAGTTCTTC. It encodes CASSDSMGRRNEQFF.

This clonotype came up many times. The CDR3 bases are TGTGCCAGCAGTTTCGGTGGGTACGGGCCCCACGAGCAGTACTTC. This gives the protein CASSFGGYGPHEQYF. The V call is TRBV27, the J call TRBJ2-7; no clear D gene. The CDR3 has 15 amino acids. Trimming left V 3 bases short and J 5 bases short, with 17 bases between. The germline V gene encodes CDR1 MNHEY and CDR2 SMNVEV (reference sequence).